This T cell receptor beta chain was identified during a study of blood T cell repertoires in COVID-19. About the research overall: The origin of the acute and convalescent COVID-19 samples was the United States, Italy and Spain. T cells, B-cell-depleted T cells, or PBMCs provided the cDNA or gDNA that served as material.

This CDR3 contains 13 residues. CDR1 is MNHEY and CDR2 is SVGEGT in the germline V gene. V was trimmed by 0 bases and J by 3 bases, leaving 5 bases between them. Study processing details: Estimation of nucleated cell counts was performed using reference gene primer amplification. Sequencing was performed with immunoSEQ multiplex PCR; in TCRdb, only in-frame clones are kept and a portion is missing. V, J and clone size are taken as reported in that table, and D and trimming were inferred from the DNA itself. The table lists some 110,000 clones, 80% to 90% of them singletons. Specimen: peripheral blood. The receptor was derived from a woman aged 70-85 years with acute or convalescent COVID-19. V and J are TRBV6-2 or TRBV6-3 and TRBJ1-1; D is undetermined. This chain's CDR3 is CASSYSRYTEAFF. The CDR3 coding sequence is TGTGCCAGCAGTTACTCCCGGTACACTGAAGCTTTCTTT.